A selection of T cell receptor beta chains follows, all from one sample in a study of blood T cell repertoires in COVID-19. Measured with immunoSEQ multiplex PCR; TCRdb has only the in-frame clones, and not every one. The data show fewer than 250,000 clones, approximately 84% seen once. Sequencing input: peripheral blood. All receptors come from a man in his forties or fifties with acute or convalescent COVID-19. Both conserved end residues are part of each CDR3. Each record gives: J gene, D gene, clone size, V gene, CDR3 DNA, CDR3 protein. D genes are given only for firm matches. Size is omitted from some rows. Given values are once, few, many or a class for expanded clones.

J gene: TRBJ1-2
D gene: .
clone size: .
V gene: TRBV30
CDR3 DNA: TGTGCCTGGAACGCGGTAAATACTGGCTACACCTTC
CDR3 protein: CAWNAVNTGYTF

J gene: TRBJ2-3
D gene: .
clone size: .
V gene: TRBV6-5
CDR3 DNA: TGTGCCAGCAGTTACGCCCTCGGTGAGGGCGCAGATACGCAGTATTTT
CDR3 protein: CASSYALGEGADTQYF

J gene: TRBJ2-7
D gene: .
clone size: .
V gene: TRBV2
CDR3 DNA: TGTGCCAGCAGTGAAGAAATAGACAGCTCCTACGAGCAGTACTTC
CDR3 protein: CASSEEIDSSYEQYF

J gene: TRBJ2-7
D gene: TRBD1
clone size: .
V gene: TRBV5-4
CDR3 DNA: TGTGCCAGCAGCTCCCGGACAGGGAACTACGAGCAGTACTTC
CDR3 protein: CASSSRTGNYEQYF

J gene: TRBJ2-7
D gene: .
clone size: .
V gene: TRBV10-3
CDR3 DNA: TGTGCCATCAGTGAGTCTTCCCATTTTTACGAGCAGTACTTC
CDR3 protein: CAISESSHFYEQYF

J gene: TRBJ2-7
D gene: .
clone size: .
V gene: TRBV10-3
CDR3 DNA: TGTGCCATCAGTGAGTCAGACCACACTACCTACGAGCAGTACTTC
CDR3 protein: CAISESDHTTYEQYF

J gene: TRBJ2-7
D gene: TRBD2
clone size: many
V gene: TRBV30
CDR3 DNA: TGTGCCTGGAGTTCTCCGCCCCGACTAGCGGTTACCTACGAGCAGTACTTC
CDR3 protein: CAWSSPPRLAVTYEQYF

J gene: TRBJ1-2
D gene: TRBD1
clone size: .
V gene: TRBV4-1
CDR3 DNA: TGCGCCAGCAGCCAAGAGGACAGGGTAACTGGCTACACCTTC
CDR3 protein: CASSQEDRVTGYTF

J gene: TRBJ1-1
D gene: .
clone size: many
V gene: TRBV5-1
CDR3 DNA: TGCGCCAGCAGCTTGGCCGCGTTGAACACTGAAGCTTTCTTT
CDR3 protein: CASSLAALNTEAFF

J gene: TRBJ1-1
D gene: TRBD1
clone size: .
V gene: TRBV5-1
CDR3 DNA: TGCGCCAGCAGCTTACAGGGGCCAGGGGACACTGAAGCTTTCTTT
CDR3 protein: CASSLQGPGDTEAFF

J gene: TRBJ1-1
D gene: .
clone size: .
V gene: TRBV19
CDR3 DNA: TGTGCCAGTACCCAGGAGGGGGGGGCGGTAAATTTGGCTGAAGCTTTCTTT
CDR3 protein: CASTQEGGAVNLAEAFF

J gene: TRBJ2-2
D gene: TRBD1
clone size: .
V gene: TRBV6-2/TRBV6-3
CDR3 DNA: TGTGCCAGCAGTTACTCGGGGACAGGGTCGGCCACCGGGGAGCTGTTTTTT
CDR3 protein: CASSYSGTGSATGELFF

J gene: TRBJ2-7
D gene: TRBD2
clone size: .
V gene: TRBV5-6
CDR3 DNA: TGTGCCAGCAGCTTGTTACAGCGGGGGGGCAACGACGAGCAGTACTTC
CDR3 protein: CASSLLQRGGNDEQYF

J gene: TRBJ2-7
D gene: TRBD2
clone size: .
V gene: TRBV6-2/TRBV6-3
CDR3 DNA: TGTGCCAGCAGTTCTTACCACACGGGACTAGCGGGGGCTGCCTACGAGCAGTACTTC
CDR3 protein: CASSSYHTGLAGAAYEQYF

J gene: TRBJ2-5
D gene: TRBD1
clone size: .
V gene: TRBV5-1
CDR3 DNA: TGCGCCAGCAGTAGACAGGGGGACGAACAAGAGACCCAGTACTTC
CDR3 protein: CASSRQGDEQETQYF

J gene: TRBJ2-5
D gene: .
clone size: .
V gene: TRBV19
CDR3 DNA: TGTGCCAGTAGTTCCGACCCAGGGCTCCAAGAGACCCAGTACTTC
CDR3 protein: CASSSDPGLQETQYF

J gene: TRBJ2-1
D gene: .
clone size: .
V gene: TRBV19
CDR3 DNA: TGTGCCAGTAGTTCGCTGGGGGCGGGCTCCTACAATGAGCAGTTCTTC
CDR3 protein: CASSSLGAGSYNEQFF

J gene: TRBJ2-1
D gene: .
clone size: .
V gene: TRBV5-1
CDR3 DNA: TGCGCCAGCAGCTTTATCGGTGAGCAGTTCTTC
CDR3 protein: CASSFIGEQFF

J gene: TRBJ1-4
D gene: TRBD1
clone size: .
V gene: TRBV4-1
CDR3 DNA: TGCGCCAGCAGCCAGGGGACAGGGGCTATTGAAAAACTGTTTTTT
CDR3 protein: CASSQGTGAIEKLFF

J gene: TRBJ2-5
D gene: TRBD1
clone size: .
V gene: TRBV5-1
CDR3 DNA: TGCGCCAGCAGCTTGGGGGACAGGGTAGAAGAGACCCAGTACTTC
CDR3 protein: CASSLGDRVEETQYF

J gene: TRBJ1-2
D gene: TRBD1
clone size: few
V gene: TRBV7-2
CDR3 DNA: TGTGCCAGCAGCGTGTTCCAGGACAGGCGACAATTCGGCTACACCTTC
CDR3 protein: CASSVFQDRRQFGYTF

J gene: TRBJ2-7
D gene: .
clone size: .
V gene: TRBV30
CDR3 DNA: TGTGCCTGGAGTGTGGCCGCCTACGAGCAGTACTTC
CDR3 protein: CAWSVAAYEQYF

J gene: TRBJ2-3
D gene: .
clone size: .
V gene: TRBV19
CDR3 DNA: TGTGCCACTTCTTCCCGTAGCACAGATACGCAGTATTTT
CDR3 protein: CATSSRSTDTQYF

J gene: TRBJ1-2
D gene: .
clone size: .
V gene: TRBV3-1/TRBV3-2
CDR3 DNA: TGTGCCAGCAGCCGACAGGAGGAAGGTGGCTACACCTTC
CDR3 protein: CASSRQEEGGYTF

J gene: TRBJ1-6
D gene: .
clone size: .
V gene: TRBV2
CDR3 DNA: TGTGCCAGCAGTGTTTCGCAGGGGATGGTGTCACCCCTCCACTTT
CDR3 protein: CASSVSQGMVSPLHF

J gene: TRBJ1-4
D gene: TRBD1
clone size: .
V gene: TRBV27
CDR3 DNA: TGTGCCAGCAGTTTCCTGGGACAGGGGGCGCAGAAACTGTTTTTT
CDR3 protein: CASSFLGQGAQKLFF

J gene: TRBJ1-2
D gene: .
clone size: few
V gene: TRBV6-5
CDR3 DNA: TGTGCCACCGCCGGTGCCGGACTTTCTAACTATGGCTACACCTTC
CDR3 protein: CATAGAGLSNYGYTF

J gene: TRBJ1-2
D gene: .
clone size: once
V gene: TRBV21-1
CDR3 DNA: TGTGCCAGCCAGGACAGGGGGCGAAGCTATGGCTACACCTTC
CDR3 protein: CASQDRGRSYGYTF

J gene: TRBJ1-2
D gene: .
clone size: .
V gene: TRBV6-5
CDR3 DNA: TGTGCCAGCAGTTACAAGGCAGGCCAAGGATTCGATGGCTACACCTTC
CDR3 protein: CASSYKAGQGFDGYTF

J gene: TRBJ2-1
D gene: .
clone size: .
V gene: TRBV7-3
CDR3 DNA: TGTCCCGAGGGGGGGCAGAGCTCCTACAATGAGCAGTTCTTC
CDR3 protein: CPEGGQSSYNEQFF

J gene: TRBJ1-6
D gene: TRBD1
clone size: .
V gene: TRBV30
CDR3 DNA: TGTGCCTGGGGACAGGGGAGTCGCAATTCACCCCTCCACTTT
CDR3 protein: CAWGQGSRNSPLHF